This T cell receptor (beta chain) was identified in a study of T cells in Graves' hyperthyroidism and ophthalmopathy. Subjects aged 18 to 65 presented with newly diagnosed hyperthyroidism of less than 2 months' duration. Uncontrolled infection, other autoimmune disease, pregnancy or lactation barred patients from enrollment. A sample of blood taken at first hyperthyroidism diagnosis preceded any ophthalmopathy symptoms. The CDR3 spans 15 residues. The germline CDR1 and CDR2 sequences are SGHVS and FNYEAQ. V was clipped by 1 base and J by 3 bases, with 10 bases between them. What was amplified from RNA transcripts were TCR beta CDR3 regions. The primer set for the first-round RT-PCR of the TCR CDR3 was HTBI. TCRdb processed the multiplex PCR reads anew with MiXCR; each CDR3 protein has one entry. The sample holds more than 300,000 distinct CDR3 sequences; 17% are singletons and the top ten take roughly a third.

About this clonotype itself: What it recognizes is unknown.

Overall study findings and caveats: Peripheral blood also featured most of the thyroid clonotypes expanded above 0.001.

This chain links TRBV7-6 with TRBJ1-3; D is ambiguous. The sequence was collected from a woman between 25 and 40 years old with Graves' hyperthyroidism that later progressed to Graves' ophthalmopathy. The sequencing input was blood. The CDR3 region is CASSLEAAIGNTIYF. CDR3 DNA: TGTGCCAGCAGCTTAGAGGCAGCGATTGGAAACACCATATATTTT.